The 27 T cell receptor beta chains below were found in one sample sequenced in a study of sequential checkpoint blockade in melanoma. Method: immunoSEQ multiplex PCR; TCRdb's copy keeps in-frame clones and lacks some. The table has 13,000 or so clones, roughly 24% seen once; the top ten hold roughly 19%. Indicated treatment: randomized to nivolumab then ipilimumab (arm A) or the reverse (arm B). The sample in question was tumor tissue (inferred from file names), obtained from a patient given nivolumab and ipilimumab in sequence. These receptors were obtained from a human donor with melanoma.

The J gene is TRBJ2-5, the V gene TRBV6-8, with 7 positions matching TRBD2. Trimming removed 6 bases from V and 7 bases from J; junction bases left unmatched: 17. The CDR3 runs 16 residues. Per germline, CDR1 MNHGY and CDR2 SAAAGT. The CDR3 sequence is CASSHLLVGGRVTQYF. CDR3 sequence (DNA): TGTGCCAGCAGCCACCTGTTGGTGGGGGGGAGGGTGACCCAGTACTTC.

The V call is TRBV15, the J call TRBJ2-7; D assignment may be TRBD1 or TRBD2 (5 bases each). Trimming shortened V by 0 bases and J by 4 bases, and 25 bases separated the two germline ends. The CDR3 length is 19 residues. Germline CDR1 and CDR2: LNHNV and YYDKDF (reference sequence). This CDR3 reads CATSRDYWDGLLWRYEQYV. The CDR3 region has the DNA TGTGCCACCAGCAGAGATTATTGGGACGGATTGTTGTGGCGATACGAGCAGTACGTC.

This clone turned up a few times. The chain uses TRBV11-3 and TRBJ2-1; TRBD2 matches at 8 bases. V shed 4 bases, J shed 5 bases, and the junction held 7 bases outside the gene matches. CDR1 and CDR2 (germline): SGHNT, YENEEA. The CDR3 runs to 15 residues. The CDR3, as DNA: TGTGCCAGCAGCTCAAGCGGGGGCCGTAACAATGAGCAGTTCTTC. Translated, it gives CASSSSGGRNNEQFF.

This clone has only a few counts. The chain is built from TRBV6-8 and TRBJ2-1; D not resolved. V shed 6 bases and J shed 2 bases, with 14 bases lying between them. Germline V gene data show CDR1 as MNHGY and CDR2 as SAAAGT. This CDR3 spans 15 amino acids. CDR3 residues: CASSTLLPAYNEQFF. The CDR3 DNA follows: TGTGCCAGCAGCACCTTGCTCCCTGCCTACAATGAGCAGTTCTTC.

This clone has ten or more counts. The chain joins TRBV1 to TRBJ2-1; no check of the table's D call, TRBD2, against the DNA was made. TRBV1 is tagged as a pseudogene. The CDR3 is made up of 16 amino acids. CDR3 loop: CASSQGAGGEYNEQFF. The CDR3, as DNA: TGCGCCAGCAGCCAAGGGGCGGGGGGAGAGTACAATGAGCAGTTCTTC.

The rearrangement uses TRBV28 and TRBJ2-3, with TRBD2 matching over 14 bases. The V gene's germline CDR1 is MDHEN and CDR2 SYDVKM. The CDR3 consists of 20 residues. V lost 6 bases to trimming and J lost 1 base; unmatched junction nucleotides: 15. CDR3 region: CASSPTSGGAEASGTDTQYF. CDR3 nucleotide sequence: TGTGCCAGCAGCCCGACTAGCGGGGGGGCAGAGGCGTCAGGCACAGATACGCAGTATTTT.

At least ten counts were recorded for this clone. The gene calls are TRBV6-8 and TRBJ1-1; possibly TRBD1 for D (6 bases). There are 14 residues in the CDR3. Germline V gives CDR1 MNHGY, CDR2 SAAAGT. Trimming cost V 6 bases and J 1 base, with 12 bases left between them. The CDR3 nucleotides read TGTGCCAGCAGACCCGGGACAAAGAACACTGAAGCTTTCTTT. This gives the protein CASRPGTKNTEAFF.

The V gene is TRBV25-1, the J gene TRBJ1-2, with a tentative D call TRBD1 (6 bases). In germline, CDR1 is MGHDK, CDR2 SYGVNS. V lost 3 bases to trimming and J lost 4 bases, with 12 bases between them. The length of the CDR3 is 14 residues. For the CDR3, the DNA is TGTGCCAGCAGTGATCAAACAGGGTTCTATGGCTACACCTTC. Its protein product is CASSDQTGFYGYTF.

The chain links TRBV6-7 to TRBJ1-3; no firm D call. TRBV6-7 carries the ORF label, with uncertain function. Trimming pared 5 bases from V and 0 bases from J, leaving 14 bases between. This CDR3 contains 16 residues. CDR3 DNA: TGTGCCAGCAGTATAACGGGAGTCTCCTCTGGAAACACCATATATTTT. Translation: CASSITGVSSGNTIYF.

This clone was recorded a few times. The rearrangement links TRBV7-6 to TRBJ1-1; D is possibly TRBD1 (5 bases). The V and J ends lost 1 base and 4 bases respectively, with 10 bases between them. This CDR3 has 14 amino acids. The V gene's germline CDR1 is SGHVS and CDR2 FNYEAQ. The DNA for the CDR3 is TGTGCCAGCAGCTTAGGAACAGGAGTCACTGAAGCTTTCTTT. The encoded protein is CASSLGTGVTEAFF.

This clone was recorded many times. The chain links TRBV6-8 to TRBJ1-5; 7 positions agree with TRBD1. The CDR3 is 13 amino acids. CDR1 MNHGY and CDR2 SAAAGT come from the germline V gene. V was pared by 4 bases and J by 12 bases, with 9 bases of the junction left unmatched. Here the CDR3 reads CASSLLRDSNQHF. CDR3 bases: TGTGCCAGCAGTTTGCTCCGGGACAGCAACCAGCATTTT.

This clone was detected a few times. The CDR3 DNA follows: TGTGCCAGCAGTGGGACTAGCGGGGACACCGGGGAGCTGTTTTTT. As protein: CASSGTSGDTGELFF. This chain links TRBV6-8 with TRBJ2-2; 13 bases map to TRBD2. After removal of 5 bases from V and 3 bases from J, the junction contained 0 bases not matched to a gene. Germline values: CDR1 MNHGY, CDR2 SAAAGT. The CDR3 is 15 amino acids.

The chain is built from TRBV11-3 and TRBJ1-6; D gene unclear. Germline lookup yields CDR1 SGHNT and CDR2 YENEEA. Trimming took off 6 bases at V and 1 base at J, with 10 bases between the two ends. The CDR3 runs to 15 residues. The CDR3 protein is CASRTSLSYNSPLHF. The CDR3 DNA sequence: TGTGCCAGCAGAACCTCGTTATCCTATAATTCACCCCTCCACTTT.

This clone is labeled as medium-sized. The rearrangement links TRBV11-3 to TRBJ2-2; 8 bases are a match to TRBD2. The germline CDR1 and CDR2 sequences are SGHNT and YENEEA. V gave up 5 bases and J gave up 1 base; unmatched junction bases: 6. The CDR3 totals 16 residues. The CDR3 region is CASSPESGGNTGELFF. The CDR3 DNA is TGTGCCAGCAGCCCCGAAAGCGGGGGGAACACCGGGGAGCTGTTTTTT.

This clone was seen a few times. This chain connects TRBV6-8 to TRBJ2-7; no definite D call. Trimming cost V 2 bases and J 0 bases, with 5 bases left between them. CDR3 size: 13 residues. Germline CDR1 reads MNHGY; CDR2 reads SAAAGT. In DNA, the CDR3 is TGTGCCAGCAGTTACGCCAGCTCCTACGAGCAGTACTTC. Translating gives CASSYASSYEQYF.

Many counts were recorded for this clone. The chain carries TRBV11-3 and TRBJ2-6, with D uncertain. V shed 3 bases and J shed 2 bases, with 11 bases lying between them. The CDR3 contains 16 residues. Germline CDR1 and CDR2: SGHNT and YENEEA. CDR3 protein: CASSFGPSAGANVLTF. CDR3 bases: TGTGCCAGCAGCTTTGGGCCAAGCGCTGGGGCCAACGTCCTGACTTTC. Complete variable domain (other parts from reference TRBV11-3 and TRBJ2-6): EAGVVQSPRYKIIEKKQPVAFWCNPISGHNTLYWYLQNLGQGPELLIRYENEEAVDDSQLPKDRFSAERLKGVDSTLKIQPAELGDSAVYLCASSFGPSAGANVLTFGAGSRLTVL.

V usage is TRBV10-2 and J usage is TRBJ1-2, with a possible D match to TRBD1 (6 bases). V was clipped by 2 bases and J by 4 bases, with 11 bases between them. The CDR3 length is 14 residues. Germline-derived CDR1 and CDR2 are WSHSY and SAAADI. In DNA form, the CDR3 reads TGCGCCAGCAGTGAGCGGGGGGCTAGCTATGGCTACACCTTC. Translating gives CASSERGASYGYTF.

This clone was picked up a small number of times. This chain links TRBV11-3 with TRBJ2-3; maybe TRBD2 (6 bases). Per germline, CDR1 SGHNT and CDR2 YENEEA. The CDR3 runs to 14 residues. The germline V and J ends were trimmed by 5 bases and 3 bases, with 12 bases remaining between them. CDR3 in amino acids: CASSDIRGTDTQYF. The CDR3 DNA reads as TGTGCCAGCAGCGACATCCGGGGGACAGATACGCAGTATTTT.

This clone was observed at least ten times. The V gene is TRBV5-1, the J gene TRBJ1-3; D might be TRBD1 (6 bases). V was cut by 0 bases and J by 1 base, with 8 bases left in between. Germline V gene sequence: CDR1 SGHRS, CDR2 YFSETQ. The CDR3 runs to 15 residues. The CDR3 nucleotides are TGCGCCAGCAGCTTGGGAAGGGGGTCTGGAAACACCATATATTTT. Amino acids: CASSLGRGSGNTIYF.

This clone has more than one count but fewer than ten. The chain has TRBV6-8 and TRBJ1-2, with 11 nucleotides matching TRBD1. The CDR3 consists of 13 residues. The junction had 6 bases not matched to a gene; V was cut back by 6 bases and J by 9 bases. Germline V gives CDR1 MNHGY, CDR2 SAAAGT. Written as DNA, the CDR3 is TGTGCCAGCAGCACCGGGACAGGGGGTCGCTACACCTTC. Translated, it gives CASSTGTGGRYTF.

A few counts support this clone. J is TRBJ2-5 and V is TRBV29-1; the D call may be TRBD1 or TRBD2 (5 bases each). V was cut by 4 bases and J by 6 bases, with 18 bases left in between. The CDR3 is made up of 14 amino acids. Germline assignment: CDR1 SQVTM and CDR2 ANQGSEA. The CDR3 region has the DNA TGCAGCGTTGTGGTTGGGGGTGTTGGGAAGACCCAGTACTTC. Translated: CSVVVGGVGKTQYF.

This clone was detected a few times. This chain links TRBV2 with TRBJ1-1; D gene uncertain. V dropped 8 bases and J dropped 1 base, with 11 bases sitting between them. The V gene's germline CDR1 is SNHLY and CDR2 FYNNEI. This CDR3 has 13 amino acids. The CDR3 is CASVEGTNTEAFF. In nucleotides, the CDR3 is TGTGCCAGCGTCGAGGGCACGAACACTGAAGCTTTCTTT.

V is TRBV14 and J is TRBJ2-3, with TRBD1 matching over 8 bases. J gave up 3 bases and V 0 bases, and 8 bases lay outside the gene matches. The CDR3 covers 17 residues. CDR1 and CDR2 from the germline V gene are SGHDN and FVKESK. CDR3 sequence reads: CASSQERHRGYTDTQYF. CDR3 bases: TGTGCCAGCAGCCAAGAAAGGCACAGGGGGTATACAGATACGCAGTATTTT. The full variable domain, completed using reference TRBV14 and TRBJ2-3, is EAGVTQFPSHSVIEKGQTVTLRCDPISGHDNLYWYRRVMGKEIKFLLHFVKESKQDESGMPNNRFLAERTGGTYSTLKVQPAELEDSGVYFCASSQERHRGYTDTQYFGPGTRLTVL.

This clone is categorized as medium-sized. The sample has other DNA sequences that encode this CDR3 too. The chain joins TRBV6-8 to TRBJ1-2; D gene ambiguous. Germline V gene lookup returns CDR1 MNHGY and CDR2 SAAAGT. The CDR3 spans 15 residues. The ends were cut back, 0 bases at V and 2 bases at J, with 10 bases in the middle. CDR3 bases: TGTGCCAGCAGTTACTCCGCGGCGGGGAACTATGGCTACACCTTC. This sequence encodes CASSYSAAGNYGYTF.

The chain employs TRBV19 and TRBJ1-2, with D possibly being TRBD1 (6 bases). The CDR3 is 13 residues long. Per the germline V gene, CDR1 is LNHDA and CDR2 is SQIVND (reference sequence). V lost 5 bases and J lost 4, with 11 bases in between. In nucleotides, the CDR3 is TGTGCCAGTAGTCGCGGGGACATCTATGGCTACACCTTC. It codes for CASSRGDIYGYTF.

This clone appeared a few times. V is TRBV6-8 and J is TRBJ2-3; possibly TRBD1 for D (5 bases). Germline loops: CDR1 MNHGY, CDR2 SAAAGT. V gave up 5 bases and J gave up 0 bases, with 9 bases separating them. This CDR3 is 14 amino acids long. CDR3 residues: CASSRTTSTDTQYF. The CDR3 DNA follows: TGTGCCAGCAGTCGGACAACTAGCACAGATACGCAGTATTTT.

This chain links TRBV6-7 with TRBJ1-2; D not resolved. TRBV6-7 is an open reading frame, and its role is uncertain. The CDR3 has 11 residues. Trimming shortened V by 5 bases and J by 7 bases, and 8 bases separated the two germline ends. For the CDR3, the DNA is TGTGCCAGCAGTCCAGCAGTTGGCTACACCTTC. Translation gives CASSPAVGYTF.